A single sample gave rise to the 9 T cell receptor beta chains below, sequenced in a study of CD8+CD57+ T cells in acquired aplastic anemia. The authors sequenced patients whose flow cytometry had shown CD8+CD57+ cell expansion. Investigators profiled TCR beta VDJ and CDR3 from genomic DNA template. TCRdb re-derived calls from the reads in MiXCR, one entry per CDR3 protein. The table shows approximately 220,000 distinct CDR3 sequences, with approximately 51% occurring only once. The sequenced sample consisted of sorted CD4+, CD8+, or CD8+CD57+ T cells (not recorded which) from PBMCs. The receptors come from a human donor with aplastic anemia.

CDR3 loop: CATSRGQRPSGTGELFF. Here the CDR3 DNA reads TGTGCCACCAGCAGAGGACAGAGACCCTCGGGCACCGGGGAGCTGTTTTTT. The chain has TRBV15 and TRBJ2-2; tentatively, D is TRBD1 (5 bases). The germline CDR1 and CDR2 sequences are LNHNV and YYDKDF (reference sequence). V was shortened by 1 base and J by 4 bases, with 16 bases between the two germline ends. This CDR3 is 17 amino acids long.

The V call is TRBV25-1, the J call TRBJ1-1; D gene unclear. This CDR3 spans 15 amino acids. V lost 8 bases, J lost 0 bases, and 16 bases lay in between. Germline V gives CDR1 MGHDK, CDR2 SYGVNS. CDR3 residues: CASLPPSRLNTEAFF. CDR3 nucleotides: TGTGCCAGCCTTCCGCCCAGCAGGCTGAACACTGAAGCTTTCTTT.

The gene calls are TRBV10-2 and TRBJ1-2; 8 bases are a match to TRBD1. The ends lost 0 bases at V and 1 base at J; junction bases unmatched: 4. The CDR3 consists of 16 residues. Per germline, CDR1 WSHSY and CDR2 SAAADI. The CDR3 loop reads CASSESVTGGNYGYTF. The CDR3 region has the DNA TGCGCCAGCAGTGAGTCTGTAACAGGGGGTAACTATGGCTACACCTTC.

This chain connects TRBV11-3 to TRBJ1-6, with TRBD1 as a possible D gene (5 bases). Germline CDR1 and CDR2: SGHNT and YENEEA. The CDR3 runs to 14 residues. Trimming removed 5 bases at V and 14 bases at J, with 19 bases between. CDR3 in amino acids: CASSPQGGQWSLHF. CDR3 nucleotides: TGTGCCAGCAGCCCCCAGGGCGGGCAGTGGTCCCTCCACTTT.

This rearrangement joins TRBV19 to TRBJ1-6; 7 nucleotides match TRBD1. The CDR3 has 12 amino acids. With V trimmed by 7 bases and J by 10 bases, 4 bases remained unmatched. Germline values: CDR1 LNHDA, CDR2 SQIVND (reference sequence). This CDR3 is CASTTGPSPLHF. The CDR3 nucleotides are TGTGCCAGTACGACAGGGCCCTCACCCCTCCACTTT.

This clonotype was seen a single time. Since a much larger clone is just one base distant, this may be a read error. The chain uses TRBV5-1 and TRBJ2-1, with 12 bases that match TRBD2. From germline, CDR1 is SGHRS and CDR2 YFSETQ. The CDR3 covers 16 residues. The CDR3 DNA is TGCGCCAGCAGCCGACTAGCGGGGGATTCCTACGATGAGCAGTTCTTC. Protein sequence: CASSRLAGDSYDEQFF. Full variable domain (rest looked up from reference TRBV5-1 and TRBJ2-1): KAGVTQTPRYLIKTRGQQVTLSCSPISGHRSVSWYQQTPGQGLQFLFEYFSETQRNKGNFPGRFSGRQFSNSRSEMNVSTLELGDSALYLCASSRLAGDSYDEQFFGPGTRLTVL.

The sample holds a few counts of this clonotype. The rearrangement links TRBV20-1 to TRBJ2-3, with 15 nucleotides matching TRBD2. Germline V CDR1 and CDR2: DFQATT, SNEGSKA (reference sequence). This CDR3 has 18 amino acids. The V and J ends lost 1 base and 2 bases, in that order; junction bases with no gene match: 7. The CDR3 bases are TGCAGTGCTAGAGGAGGGACTAGCGGGGGGACTTTCACAGATACGCAGTATTTT. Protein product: CSARGGTSGGTFTDTQYF.

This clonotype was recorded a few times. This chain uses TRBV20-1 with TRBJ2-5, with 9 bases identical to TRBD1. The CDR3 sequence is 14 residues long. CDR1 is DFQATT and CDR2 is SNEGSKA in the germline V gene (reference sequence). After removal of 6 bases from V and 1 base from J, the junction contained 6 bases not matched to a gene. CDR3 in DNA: TGCAGTGCCAAAACAGGGGGCATCCAAGAGACCCAGTACTTC. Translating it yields CSAKTGGIQETQYF.

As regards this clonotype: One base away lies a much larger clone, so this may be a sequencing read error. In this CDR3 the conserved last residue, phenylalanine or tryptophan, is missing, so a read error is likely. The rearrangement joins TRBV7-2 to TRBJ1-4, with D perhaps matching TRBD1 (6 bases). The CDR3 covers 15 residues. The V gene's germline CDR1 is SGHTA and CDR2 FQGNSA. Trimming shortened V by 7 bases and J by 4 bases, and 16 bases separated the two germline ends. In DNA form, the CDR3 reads TGTGCCAGCACCCCACCCGGACAGTTTAATGAAAAACTGTTTCTT. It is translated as CASTPPGQFNEKLFL.